The 23 T cell receptor beta chains given below trace back to one sample, sequenced in a study of molecular identifiers for immune sequencing clone quantification (dated by TCRdb to 2017 to 2018). The library was obtained by PCR. Sequencing used a NextSeq 500. TCRdb reanalyzed the raw reads on its own, using fastp at Q25 for trimming and MiXCR for clone calling, and kept in-frame beta chains. Rows are combined by CDR3 protein, so each entry shows the most common genes and DNA. This sample holds some 580,000 distinct CDR3 sequences; roughly 25% were observed only once. The ten most abundant clones make up 0.7% to 0.95% of the sample. Sequenced material: naive CD8+ T cells from blood, with Jurkat cell RNA spiked in. Interpreted using the paper, the cell subset or site label stands for: FACS-sorted CD8+CD4-CCR7+CD45RA+ naive T cells. The origin of the receptors is a human donor in good health. Some libraries in this study had Jurkat cell RNA spiked in.

This clonotype was counted many times. This chain uses TRBV5-6 with TRBJ1-1; tentatively, D is TRBD1 (6 bases). V lost 4 bases and J 0 bases, leaving 10 bases between the germline ends. Germline values: CDR1 SGHDT, CDR2 YYEEEE. CDR3 length equals 14 residues. DNA for the CDR3: TGTGCCAGCAGCCCTGGGGGCATGAACACTGAAGCTTTCTTT. Amino acid sequence: CASSPGGMNTEAFF.

This clonotype turned up a few times. The chain links TRBV5-8 to TRBJ2-3; tentatively, D is TRBD2 (7 bases). The V end was cut by 0 bases, the J end by 6 bases, with 14 bases between. CDR1 is SGHTS, CDR2 YDEGEE, per germline. The CDR3 sequence is 15 residues long. CDR3 DNA sequence: TGTGCCAGCAGCTTGGTGGGGGGGGCCGAGGATACGCAGTATTTT. Its protein product is CASSLVGGAEDTQYF.

This clonotype turned up a few times. The chain carries TRBV7-9 and TRBJ1-1, with no clear D. V lost 3 bases and J lost 1, with 9 bases in between. Per germline, CDR1 SEHNR and CDR2 FQNEAQ (reference sequence). The CDR3 is made up of 14 amino acids. The DNA for the CDR3 is TGTGCCAGCAGCTTCCAGAACTCGAACACTGAAGCTTTCTTT. It specifies CASSFQNSNTEAFF.

For this clonotype: This may be a read error: a much more frequent sequence differs by one nucleotide. The chain is built from TRBV5-1 and TRBJ2-7; D ambiguous. Trimming shortened V by 4 bases and J by 2 bases, and 10 bases separated the two germline ends. This CDR3 has 13 residues. Germline-derived CDR1 and CDR2 are SGHRS and YFSETQ. The CDR3 loop is CASSTYNAYEQYF. Here the CDR3 DNA reads TGCGCCAGCAGCACTTACAATGCCTACGAGCAGTACTTC.

The rearrangement joins TRBV9 to TRBJ2-1; 8 nucleotides align to TRBD1. With V trimmed by 4 bases and J by 1 base, 10 bases remained unmatched. Germline values: CDR1 SGDLS, CDR2 YYNGEE. The length of the CDR3 is 17 residues. In DNA form, the CDR3 reads TGTGCCAGCAGCACGAGTGGACAGGGAGGATCCTACAATGAGCAGTTCTTC. It encodes CASSTSGQGGSYNEQFF. Complete variable domain (other parts from reference TRBV9 and TRBJ2-1): DSGVTQTPKHLITATGQRVTLRCSPRSGDLSVYWYQQSLDQGLQFLIQYYNGEERAKGNILERFSAQQFPDLHSELNLSSLELGDSALYFCASSTSGQGGSYNEQFFGPGTRLTVL.

The gene calls are TRBV6-2 or TRBV6-3 and TRBJ2-2; D not certain. Germline-derived CDR1 and CDR2 are MNHEY and SVGEGT. V shed 0 bases and J shed 2 bases, with 10 bases lying between them. This CDR3 comprises 16 residues. As DNA, the CDR3 is TGTGCCAGCAGTTACTCGACGGCAGACAACACCGGGGAGCTGTTTTTT. Its protein is CASSYSTADNTGELFF.

In this sample, this clonotype turned up a few times. The chain recombines TRBV4-1 with TRBJ1-3, with D unresolved. The CDR3 is 15 amino acids. Deletions cut 1 base from V and 2 bases from J, with 9 bases between. CDR1 is MGHRA and CDR2 is YSYEKL in the germline V gene. The CDR3 here is CASSQVGPAGNTIYF. CDR3 sequence (DNA): TGCGCCAGCAGCCAAGTAGGGCCGGCTGGAAACACCATATATTTT.

The genes are TRBV7-9 and TRBJ2-7; perhaps TRBD1 as D (6 bases). The CDR3 sequence is 13 residues long. V was shortened by 6 bases and J by 3 bases, with 12 bases between the two germline ends. Per the germline V gene, CDR1 is SEHNR and CDR2 is FQNEAQ (reference sequence). CDR3 sequence (DNA): TGTGCCAGCAGGACGGGACACAACTACGAGCAGTACTTC. Translated, it gives CASRTGHNYEQYF.

The chain uses TRBV5-4 and TRBJ1-2; perhaps TRBD1 as D (6 bases). V was cut by 4 bases and J by 8 bases, with 15 bases left in between. The CDR3 has 13 residues. Per germline, CDR1 SGHNT and CDR2 YYREEE (reference sequence). Written as DNA, the CDR3 is TGTGCCAGCAGCACAACAGGGATGAGGGGCTACACCTTC. It is translated as CASSTTGMRGYTF.

The rearrangement uses TRBV2 and TRBJ2-7, with TRBD2 matching 14 bases. The CDR3 has 17 amino acids. CDR1 is SNHLY, CDR2 FYNNEI, per germline. V lost 8 bases to trimming and J lost 7 bases; unmatched junction nucleotides: 16. CDR3 DNA sequence: TGTGCCAGCGGTCGTCCCCCCGGGACTAGCGGGAGTGGAGAGCAGTACTTC. Translating it yields CASGRPPGTSGSGEQYF.

V and J are TRBV7-9 and TRBJ1-5; 8 bases are shared with TRBD1. Trimming at V came to 0 bases and at J to 6 bases, leaving 4 bases not matched to a gene. There are 15 residues in the CDR3. Germline values: CDR1 SEHNR, CDR2 FQNEAQ (reference sequence). The CDR3 DNA reads TGTGCCAGCAGCTTAGCTGGACAGGGCAGTCAGCCCCAGCATTTT. Protein sequence: CASSLAGQGSQPQHF.

This clonotype was observed once. The chain carries TRBV4-1 and TRBJ2-7; 9 nucleotides match TRBD1. Germline V gene data show CDR1 as MGHRA and CDR2 as YSYEKL. The CDR3 runs 17 residues. Germline trimming cut 2 bases from V and 4 bases from J; bases unmatched to any gene: 12. The CDR3 DNA follows: TGCGCCAGCAGCCAAAAGGGGGGACAGGGCGAGGGGTACGAGCAGTACTTC. Protein sequence: CASSQKGGQGEGYEQYF.

This clonotype has a count of ten or more. The chain is built from TRBV7-8 and TRBJ2-5, with D unresolved. Trimming cost V 2 bases and J 3 bases, with 7 bases left between them. Germline V gene data show CDR1 as SGHVS and CDR2 as FQNEAQ. CDR3 length: 13 residues. CDR3 DNA sequence: TGTGCCAGCAGCTTACAGGCCGAAGAGACCCAGTACTTC. Translated, it gives CASSLQAEETQYF. Full variable domain (outside the CDR3, taken from reference TRBV7-8 and TRBJ2-5): GAGVSQSPRYKVAKRGQDVALRCDPISGHVSLFWYQQALGQGPEFLTYFQNEAQLDKSGLPSDRFFAERPEGSVSTLKIQRTQQEDSAVYLCASSLQAEETQYFGPGTRLLVL.

Ten or more counts support this clonotype. The chain couples TRBV10-3 to TRBJ1-5; TRBD1 might be the D (6 bases). Germline V gene data show CDR1 as ENHRY and CDR2 as SYGVKD. The CDR3 consists of 14 residues. The germline V and J ends were trimmed by 2 bases and 7 bases, with 12 bases remaining between them. CDR3 DNA: TGTGCCATCAGTGAGGCACAGGGAAACCAGCCCCAGCATTTT. It translates to CAISEAQGNQPQHF.

A word on this clonotype: A much larger clonotype is one base distant, so this may be a read error. The chain is built from TRBV28 and TRBJ2-7, with D perhaps matching TRBD2 (5 bases). Looked up from germline, CDR1 is MDHEN and CDR2 is SYDVKM. V dropped 11 bases and J dropped 6 bases, with 20 bases sitting between them. The CDR3 is 13 amino acids. CDR3 nucleotides: TGTGCCCCAGCGGCCGTAGGGCTCGGCGAGCAGTACTTC. Translation: CAPAAVGLGEQYF.

This clonotype was detected many times. This chain connects TRBV9 to TRBJ1-1, with D hard to call. The CDR3 has 13 amino acids. Germline V lookup: CDR1 SGDLS, CDR2 YYNGEE. Deletions cut 0 bases from V and 10 bases from J, with 13 bases between. CDR3 amino acids: CASSVGGDARAFF. For the CDR3, the DNA is TGTGCCAGCAGCGTAGGAGGTGACGCCCGAGCTTTCTTT.

J is TRBJ1-6 and V is TRBV21-1; TRBD1 reflects the table's D call only, with no check against the DNA. TRBV21-1 is noted as a pseudogene. This CDR3 contains 16 residues. The chain's CDR3 is CASSNRDSNYNSPLHF. The DNA for the CDR3 is TGTGCCAGCAGCAACCGGGACAGCAACTATAATTCACCCCTCCACTTT.

This clonotype appeared a single time. A much larger clonotype is one base distant, so this may be a read error. The chain combines TRBV20-1 with TRBJ2-7, with D perhaps TRBD2 (7 bases). Looked up from germline, CDR1 is DFQATT and CDR2 is SNEGSKA (reference sequence). CDR3 length equals 16 residues. Trimming took 0 bases from V and 4 from J, leaving 19 bases between them. CDR3 coding DNA: TGCAGTGCTAGAGATGCAGTGGGGGGGCAGGTATACGAGCAGTACTTC. This translates into CSARDAVGGQVYEQYF.

As for this clonotype: An end of the junction does not agree with germline; a read error may underlie this. V usage is TRBV4-3 and J usage is TRBJ2-7; D tentatively fits TRBD1 or TRBD2 (6 bases each). Per germline, CDR1 LGHNA and CDR2 YSLEER. The CDR3 is 15 amino acids. The CDR3 is CASSQDRGGSYERYF. As DNA, the CDR3 is TGCGCCAGCAGCCAAGACAGGGGAGGCTCCTACGAGCGGTACTTC.

At least ten counts were recorded for this clonotype. The chain links TRBV28 to TRBJ2-5, with D maybe TRBD1 (6 bases). Germline V CDR1 and CDR2: MDHEN, SYDVKM. This CDR3 comprises 16 residues. Trimming left V 1 base short and J 2 bases short, with 14 bases between. The DNA for the CDR3 is TGTGCCAGCAGTTTATTAGGCCAGGGGCCTCAAGAGACCCAGTACTTC. It encodes CASSLLGQGPQETQYF.

This clonotype has only a few counts. J is TRBJ2-7 and V is TRBV9, with a tentative D call TRBD2 (6 bases). Germline-derived CDR1 and CDR2 are SGDLS and YYNGEE. The ends were cut back, 4 bases at V and 1 base at J, with 15 bases in the middle. This CDR3 is built from 15 residues. Here the CDR3 reads CASSPGGSGSYEQYF. The CDR3 DNA reads as TGTGCCAGCAGCCCCGGGGGTAGCGGATCCTACGAGCAGTACTTC.

This clonotype was observed many times. This chain uses TRBV12-5 with TRBJ2-3, with D possibly being TRBD1 (5 bases). This CDR3 has 15 residues. Looked up from germline, CDR1 is LGHNT and CDR2 is FRNRAP. V shed 2 bases and J shed 4 bases, with 13 bases lying between them. In nucleotides, the CDR3 is TGTGCTAGTGGTTTGTATGGGGCCCACGCAGATACGCAGTATTTT. Protein sequence: CASGLYGAHADTQYF.

This chain joins TRBV30 and TRBJ2-2; 7 bases line up with TRBD1. Trimming removed 4 bases from V and 3 bases from J; junction bases left unmatched: 8. This CDR3 has 15 residues. Germline loops: CDR1 GTSNPN, CDR2 SVGIG (reference sequence). The CDR3 reads CAWNYGQVYTGELFF. CDR3 DNA sequence: TGTGCCTGGAACTATGGACAGGTATACACCGGGGAGCTGTTTTTT.